This T cell receptor beta chain appears in the sequencing data of a study of blood T cells in healthy people across ages. Regarding the study as a whole: Nothing was known about donor CMV status, and this possibly confounded expanded clonotype changes.

Turning to this clonotype: Its target is not known.

CDR3 size: 14 residues. The V and J ends lost 6 bases and 2 bases respectively, with 14 bases between them. Sample-barcoded 5' priming and a J-beta primer mix drove a second PCR of about 6 to 12 cycles. Each cDNA molecule, via a template-switch adaptor with 12 random nucleotides, was tagged. CDR3-containing paired-end reads numbered at least 2.5 million in each sample. Using its own MiXCR run on the 5' RACE reads, TCRdb lists one record per CDR3 protein. The table includes roughly 1.9 million distinct CDR3 sequences, 35% to 50% detected once. Sequencing was carried out using blood. J is TRBJ2-7 and V is TRBV12-3 or TRBV12-4; weak D call: TRBD2 (6 bases). The source is a human donor in good health. CDR3 nucleotide sequence: TGTGCCAGCAGAAAACTGGGAGGAACCTACGAGCAGTACTTC. Its protein product is CASRKLGGTYEQYF.